Shown below are 14 T cell receptor beta chains from a single sample sequenced in a study of T cells in Graves' hyperthyroidism and ophthalmopathy. TCR beta CDR3 region amplification was performed from RNA transcripts. The TCR CDR3 first-round RT-PCR relied on the HTBI primer set. TCRdb reanalysed the multiplex PCR reads using MiXCR and keeps one entry per CDR3 protein. In the table there are around 540,000 distinct CDR3 sequences, 15% to 20% of which are singletons. The sample taken for sequencing was blood. The source of these receptors is a woman in her twenties or thirties with Graves' ophthalmopathy.

This clonotype has ten or more counts. The rearrangement joins TRBV6-1 to TRBJ2-5, with TRBD1 identical over 10 bases. Germline assignment: CDR1 MNHNS and CDR2 SASEGT. V was clipped by 5 bases and J by 5 bases; unmatched bases: 8. This CDR3 is 15 amino acids long. The chain's CDR3 is CASSLGTGVGETQYF. CDR3 coding DNA: TGTGCCAGCAGTCTCGGGACAGGGGTAGGGGAGACCCAGTACTTC.

On this clonotype: The junction departs from germline at one end; a sequencing error may be responsible. The chain joins TRBV12-3 or TRBV12-4 to TRBJ1-2; D unclear. The CDR3 spans 13 residues. The CDR3 DNA is TGTGCCAACAGTTTCCGGGCAGGCCATGGCTACACCTTC. This translates into CANSFRAGHGYTF.

V and J are TRBV4-2 and TRBJ1-4; tentative D call: TRBD1 (6 bases). This CDR3 contains 17 residues. The V gene lost 0 bases and the J gene lost 0 bases, with 11 bases spanning the gap. The germline CDR1 and CDR2 sequences are LGHNA and YNFKEQ. In DNA form, the CDR3 reads TGTGCCAGCAGCCAAGATTCAGGGGAGGCAACTAATGAAAAACTGTTTTTT. It yields the protein CASSQDSGEATNEKLFF.

This clonotype was observed many times. The V and J genes are TRBV20-1 and TRBJ2-1; D call uncertain. The CDR3 has 15 amino acids. V was pared by 6 bases and J by 0 bases, with 15 bases between. Germline V CDR1 and CDR2: DFQATT, SNEGSKA (reference sequence). DNA of the CDR3: TGCAGTGCCCCCTCGGCCACTCCCTCCTACAATGAGCAGTTCTTC. Translating gives CSAPSATPSYNEQFF.

This clonotype was seen more than once but under ten times. The V and J genes are TRBV19 and TRBJ2-1, with TRBD2 identical over 7 bases. V gave up 3 bases and J gave up 6 bases; unmatched junction bases: 8. Germline-derived CDR1 and CDR2 are LNHDA and SQIVND (reference sequence). The CDR3 is 15 residues long. The CDR3 nucleotides are TGTGCCAGTAGTATGTGGGGGAGGGCGACCAATGAGCAGTTCTTC. The encoded protein is CASSMWGRATNEQFF.

The CDR3, as DNA: TGTGCCACCAGGAGCGGGTTCACCTACGAGCAGTACTTC. It is translated as CATRSGFTYEQYF. The rearrangement uses TRBV6-2 or TRBV6-3 and TRBJ2-7, with D possibly matching TRBD2 (6 bases). The CDR3 has 13 amino acids. The ends were cut back, 10 bases at V and 2 bases at J, with 15 bases in the middle. CDR1 is MNHEY, CDR2 SVGEGT, per germline.

This rearrangement joins TRBV9 to TRBJ1-6; TRBD1 is a possible D gene (5 bases). CDR1 SGDLS and CDR2 YYNGEE come from the germline V gene. The CDR3 contains 15 residues. Trimming shortened V by 2 bases and J by 5 bases, and 11 bases separated the two germline ends. CDR3: CASSVTDSNNSPLHF. The CDR3 DNA reads as TGTGCCAGCAGCGTCACCGACAGCAATAATTCACCCCTCCACTTT.

This clonotype was counted between two and nine times. The CDR3 loop is CASSVETSVYNEQFF. CDR3 in DNA: TGTGCCAGCAGCGTAGAGACTAGCGTCTACAATGAGCAGTTCTTC. The chain uses TRBV9 and TRBJ2-1, with TRBD2 identical over 8 bases. The CDR3 length is 15 residues. From germline, CDR1 is SGDLS and CDR2 YYNGEE. V lost 0 bases to trimming and J lost 3 bases; unmatched junction nucleotides: 2.

This clonotype was detected many times. The chain employs TRBV5-1 and TRBJ2-4, with D perhaps TRBD1 (5 bases). Germline CDR1 reads SGHRS; CDR2 reads YFSETQ. The CDR3 runs to 19 residues. Deletions cut 3 bases from V and 3 bases from J, with 25 bases between. As DNA, the CDR3 is TGCGCCAGCAGCTCCGGTGGGCCGATGGCAGGGTGGCTCAAAAACATTCAGTACTTC. Amino acids: CASSSGGPMAGWLKNIQYF.

The sample holds many counts of this clonotype. The chain joins TRBV18 to TRBJ2-7, with 7 bases that match TRBD1. The CDR3 covers 12 residues. V gave up 6 bases and J gave up 5 bases; unmatched junction bases: 4. Germline V lookup: CDR1 KGHSH, CDR2 LQKENI. CDR3 DNA: TGTGCCAGCTCTCTTGGGACAGACGAGCAGTACTTC. It is translated as CASSLGTDEQYF.

In its sample, this clonotype was seen many times. The CDR3 DNA reads as TGTGCCAGCCTTCGTGACAGGGTCGGCGAGCAGTACTTC. Translation: CASLRDRVGEQYF. This chain links TRBV2 with TRBJ2-7; TRBD1 aligns across 7 bases. CDR3 length equals 13 residues. Germline loops: CDR1 SNHLY, CDR2 FYNNEI. Unmatched junction bases numbered 10, after V lost 8 bases and J lost 6 bases.

In its sample, this clonotype was seen many times. This rearrangement joins TRBV28 to TRBJ2-7, with D maybe TRBD1 (5 bases). The CDR3 length is 14 residues. V shed 4 bases and J shed 7 bases, with 17 bases lying between them. CDR1 MDHEN and CDR2 SYDVKM come from the germline V gene. CDR3 nucleotide sequence: TGTGCCAGCAGTTCATATGTTGGACACAAGGAGCAGTACTTC. It is translated as CASSSYVGHKEQYF.

In this sample, this clonotype turned up a few times. The V call is TRBV5-6, the J call TRBJ2-3; perhaps TRBD2 as D (5 bases). Trimming pared 4 bases from V and 3 bases from J, leaving 15 bases between. Germline V gene data show CDR1 as SGHDT and CDR2 as YYEEEE. This CDR3 comprises 15 residues. CDR3 sequence: CASSTLGVGTDTQYF. The CDR3 region has the DNA TGTGCCAGCAGCACCCTCGGGGTCGGGACAGATACGCAGTATTTT.

The CDR3 loop is CASSQDPSGIYNEQFF. DNA of the CDR3: TGCGCCAGCAGCCAAGATCCTAGCGGGATATACAATGAGCAGTTCTTC. This chain uses TRBV4-1 with TRBJ2-1, with 9 bases aligning to TRBD2. This CDR3 comprises 16 residues. Germline-derived CDR1 and CDR2 are MGHRA and YSYEKL. The trim removed 0 bases at V and 4 bases at J, leaving 4 bases unmatched.